The 5 T cell receptor beta chains reported below all come from one sample, sequenced in a study of technical replicates of blood from a few donors. Produced via immunoSEQ multiplex PCR; TCRdb's table is partial and in-frame only. The data contain just over 95,000 clones, about 94% of them singletons. The sample was T cells isolated from PBMCs. The receptors here all came from a human donor in good health.

The rearrangement joins TRBV7-3 to TRBJ2-7, with D possibly TRBD2 on 6 matching bases. Germline lookup yields CDR1 SGHTA and CDR2 FQGTGA. This CDR3 has 14 residues. The V gene lost 5 bases and the J gene lost 8 bases, with 19 bases spanning the gap. The CDR3 nucleotides read TGTGCCAGCAGCCCGGGAGCCGGGACCAGGAAGCAGTACTTC. This translates into CASSPGAGTRKQYF.

V gene TRBV4-1 combines with J gene TRBJ1-2; possible D gene TRBD1, 6 bases. The germline V and J ends were trimmed by 4 bases and 8 bases, with 20 bases remaining between them. CDR3 length: 15 amino acids. Germline V gene lookup returns CDR1 MGHRA and CDR2 YSYEKL. CDR3 residues: CASSRTLTGWRGYTF. In DNA, the CDR3 is TGCGCCAGCAGCCGAACTTTGACAGGATGGCGAGGCTACACCTTC.

CDR3 residues: CASRPSGGEQFF. CDR3 DNA sequence: TGTGCCAGCAGGCCCTCGGGAGGTGAGCAGTTCTTC. This chain connects TRBV2 to TRBJ2-1, with TRBD2 matching over 7 bases. V lost 6 bases to trimming and J lost 9 bases; unmatched junction nucleotides: 5. Germline CDR1 SNHLY, CDR2 FYNNEI. The CDR3 has 12 amino acids. Drawing the rest from reference TRBV2 and TRBJ2-1, the complete variable domain is EPEVTQTPSHQVTQMGQEVILRCVPISNHLYFYWYRQILGQKVEFLVSFYNNEISEKSEIFDDQFSVERPDGSNFTLKIRSTKLEDSAMYFCASRPSGGEQFFGPGTRLTVL.

This sequence joins TRBV19 and TRBJ2-2; D might be TRBD1 (5 bases). The V end lost 5 bases, the J end lost 0 bases, and 7 bases lay between the germline ends. The CDR3 runs to 14 residues. Germline CDR1 is LNHDA and CDR2 is SQIVND (reference sequence). This chain's CDR3 is CASSSTANTGELFF. CDR3 in DNA: TGTGCCAGTAGTTCGACAGCGAACACCGGGGAGCTGTTTTTT.

V and J are TRBV4-1 and TRBJ1-2; maybe TRBD1 (5 bases). V was trimmed by 4 bases and J by 2 bases, leaving 17 bases between them. CDR3 length: 16 residues. Germline V gene sequence: CDR1 MGHRA, CDR2 YSYEKL. This CDR3 reads CASSRATRDSNYGYTF. CDR3 sequence (DNA): TGCGCCAGCAGCCGGGCCACCCGGGACTCAAACTATGGCTACACCTTC.